Given below is one T cell receptor beta chain in context. Its specificity is unknown. Measured with immunoSEQ multiplex PCR; TCRdb has only the in-frame clones, and not every one. The sample has 30,000 to 35,000 clones, around 70% seen once; the top ten hold under 4.5%. The study gave focal radiation plus ipilimumab CTLA-4 blockade to patients with chemo-refractory metastatic non-small-cell lung cancer. The CDR3 covers 18 residues. Trimming cost V 4 bases and J 1 base; bases outside gene matches: 14. Germline V lookup: CDR1 LGHNA, CDR2 YNFKEQ. This sample is part of a study of radiotherapy plus CTLA-4 blockade in lung cancer. Study-wide context: Disease control was achieved by over 25% of patients, and objective responses by 18%.

Study-level results: Researchers report tumor-derived TCR clones expanding in blood after radiotherapy plus ipilimumab. Interferon-beta, together with early blood T cell clone dynamics, reportedly best predicted response.

This TCR was sampled from a human donor with non-small cell lung cancer who had stable disease on radiotherapy plus ipilimumab. Specimen: peripheral blood, collected from a patient treated with radiotherapy plus ipilimumab. This rearrangement joins TRBV4-2 to TRBJ2-7, with 9 positions matching TRBD2. The CDR3 sequence: CASSPRVVAGAESYEQYF. The CDR3 DNA reads TGTGCCAGCAGCCCTAGAGTGGTAGCGGGAGCTGAGTCCTACGAGCAGTACTTC.